This is a list of T cell receptor beta chains from one sample in a study of blood T cell repertoires in COVID-19. Measured with immunoSEQ multiplex PCR; TCRdb has only the in-frame clones, and not every one. The repertoire holds roughly 200,000 clones, about 85% seen once, with around 19% in the top ten. The sequencing sample was made of PBMCs or T cells enriched from blood (not recorded which). Receptors originate from a man between 40 and 49 years old who had recovered from COVID-19. Both conserved end residues are part of each CDR3. D genes are given only for firm matches. The size of a clone is reported for some rows only, either as once, few or many, or as a class for expanded clones.

TRBJ2-7,TRBV12-3/TRBV12-4,TRBD1,-,CASAIQGTYEQYF,TGTGCCAGCGCTATACAGGGGACCTACGAGCAGTACTTC
TRBJ2-7,TRBV27,-,-,CASSWQGSSYEQYF,TGTGCCAGCAGTTGGCAGGGGAGCTCCTACGAGCAGTACTTC
TRBJ2-7,TRBV7-2,-,-,CASRETGTLHYEQYF,TGTGCCAGCAGGGAGACCGGGACACTTCATTACGAGCAGTACTTC
TRBJ2-7,TRBV19,-,-,CASSITASRTYEQYF,TGTGCCAGTAGTATAACGGCTAGCAGAACCTACGAGCAGTACTTC
TRBJ2-3,TRBV6-6,TRBD2,few,CASSQGILAGGGDTQYF,TGTGCCAGCAGTCAGGGTATCCTAGCGGGAGGAGGAGATACGCAGTATTTT
TRBJ2-3,TRBV2,TRBD2,-,CASSDSSGGITDTQYF,TGTGCCAGCAGTGACTCTAGCGGGGGTATCACAGATACGCAGTATTTT
TRBJ2-1,TRBV18,-,few,CASSPNSGWDNEQFF,TGTGCCAGCTCACCGAACAGCGGGTGGGACAATGAGCAGTTCTTC
TRBJ2-6,TRBV11-2,-,-,CASSLGRAGANVLTF,TGTGCCAGCAGCTTGGGCAGGGCAGGGGCCAACGTCCTGACTTTC
TRBJ1-3,TRBV2,TRBD1,-,CASRLAGGDLSGNTIYF,TGTGCCAGCAGATTGGCAGGGGGCGACCTCTCTGGAAACACCATATATTTT
TRBJ2-6,TRBV28,-,-,CASSRQRANVLTF,TGTGCCAGCTCCAGACAGCGGGCCAACGTCCTGACTTTC
TRBJ1-4,TRBV19,TRBD1,few,CATGQGGEKLFF,TGTGCCACGGGACAGGGTGGTGAAAAACTGTTTTTT
TRBJ2-1,TRBV9,TRBD2,-,CASSGGLALGNEQFF,TGTGCCAGCAGCGGGGGACTAGCGTTGGGCAATGAGCAGTTCTTC
TRBJ2-7,TRBV10-1,TRBD2,-,CASSEFRTSGSPYEQYF,TGCGCCAGCAGTGAGTTCAGGACTAGCGGGAGTCCCTACGAGCAGTACTTC
TRBJ2-7,TRBV7-7,-,once,CASSPIGVFHEQYF,TGTGCTAGCAGCCCGATCGGGGTTTTCCACGAGCAGTACTTC
TRBJ1-1,TRBV6-2/TRBV6-3,-,-,CASSPGGVTEAFF,TGTGCCAGCAGCCCCGGAGGCGTCACTGAAGCTTTCTTT
TRBJ2-7,TRBV13,TRBD2,once,CASSTRGLAGAASEQYF,TGTGCCAGCAGCACTAGAGGACTAGCGGGAGCGGCGAGCGAGCAGTACTTC
TRBJ2-7,TRBV5-8,-,-,CASSLSRPNEQYF,TGTGCCAGCAGCTTGTCCAGGCCCAACGAGCAGTACTTC
TRBJ2-2,TRBV24-1,TRBD2,-,CATTSGRAPNTGELFF,TGTGCCACCACGAGCGGGAGGGCCCCGAACACCGGGGAGCTGTTTTTT
TRBJ1-5,TRBV2,-,-,CASSELQGRGQPQHF,TGTGCCAGCAGTGAGCTACAGGGAAGAGGACAGCCCCAGCATTTT
TRBJ2-3,TRBV10-1,-,-,CASSDSSPGDTQYF,TGCGCCAGCAGTGATTCGAGTCCTGGAGATACGCAGTATTTT
TRBJ2-7,TRBV2,TRBD1,-,CASRADRVNVQGEQYF,TGTGCCAGCAGGGCGGACAGGGTCAATGTACAGGGGGAGCAGTACTTC
TRBJ2-7,TRBV10-2,TRBD1,-,CARPDRDYEQYF,TGCGCCAGACCGGACAGGGACTACGAGCAGTACTTC
TRBJ2-1,TRBV9,-,-,CASSVSAVNEQFF,TGTGCCAGCAGCGTCTCGGCGGTCAATGAGCAGTTCTTC
TRBJ2-2,TRBV18,-,once,CASSLGSPRGGELFF,TGTGCCAGCTCACTAGGATCTCCCCGGGGCGGGGAGCTGTTTTTT
TRBJ2-1,TRBV29-1,TRBD2,-,CSVEAVAGVIREQFF,TGCAGCGTTGAAGCGGTGGCGGGAGTTATTCGTGAGCAGTTCTTC
TRBJ1-5,TRBV25-1,-,-,CASSPGQGWQPQHF,TGTGCCAGCAGTCCTGGGCAGGGGTGGCAGCCCCAGCATTTT